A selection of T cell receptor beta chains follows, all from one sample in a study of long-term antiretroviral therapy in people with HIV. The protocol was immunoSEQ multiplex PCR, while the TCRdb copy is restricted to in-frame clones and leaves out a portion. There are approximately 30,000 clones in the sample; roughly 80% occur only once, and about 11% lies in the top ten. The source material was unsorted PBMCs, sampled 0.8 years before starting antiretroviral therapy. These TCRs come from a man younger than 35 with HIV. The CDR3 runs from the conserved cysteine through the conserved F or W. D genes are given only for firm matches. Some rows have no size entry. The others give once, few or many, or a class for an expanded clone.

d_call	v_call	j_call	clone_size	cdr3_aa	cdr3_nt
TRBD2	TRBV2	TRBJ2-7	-	CASTPGLAGPDSYEQYF	TGTGCCAGCACCCCGGGACTAGCGGGACCAGACTCCTACGAGCAGTACTTC
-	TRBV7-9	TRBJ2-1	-	CASSLARNHLNNEQFF	TGTGCCAGCAGCTTAGCAAGGAACCACCTGAACAATGAGCAGTTCTTC
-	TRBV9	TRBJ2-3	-	CASSLGSYGMDTQYF	TGTGCCAGCAGCCTCGGAAGTTACGGGATGGATACGCAGTATTTT
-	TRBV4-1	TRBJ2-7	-	CASSQGYNRGLYF	TGCGCCAGCAGCCAAGGGTACAACAGGGGACTGTACTTC
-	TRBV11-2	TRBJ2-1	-	CASSVGGTSYNEQFF	TGTGCCAGCAGCGTCGGAGGGACATCTTACAATGAGCAGTTCTTC
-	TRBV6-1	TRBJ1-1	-	CASSEFPEGDTEAFF	TGTGCCAGCAGTGAATTCCCAGAGGGGGACACTGAAGCTTTCTTT
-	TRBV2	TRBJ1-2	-	CASSDPGRAYGYTF	TGTGCCAGCAGTGACCCAGGGAGGGCCTATGGCTACACCTTC
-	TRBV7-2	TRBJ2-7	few	CASGLWKNREQYF	TGTGCCAGCGGTCTATGGAAGAACCGCGAGCAGTACTTC
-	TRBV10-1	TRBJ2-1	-	CASSTDSYNEQFF	TGCGCCAGCAGTACGGACAGTTACAATGAGCAGTTCTTC
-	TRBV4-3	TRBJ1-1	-	CASSYSSGATEAFF	TGCGCCAGCAGCTATTCATCAGGGGCAACCGAAGCTTTCTTT
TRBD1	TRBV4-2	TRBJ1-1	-	CASSPGGGEAFF	TGTGCCAGCAGCCCAGGGGGGGGTGAAGCTTTCTTT
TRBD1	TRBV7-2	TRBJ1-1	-	CASTGTGLGNTEAFF	TGTGCCAGCACCGGGACAGGGCTCGGGAACACTGAAGCTTTCTTT